The 10 T cell receptor beta chains in this list originate from one sample, sequenced in a study of Graves' ophthalmopathy and Graves' hyperthyroidism. RNA transcripts provided the template for amplifying TCR beta CDR3 regions. HTBI primers were used in a first-round RT-PCR, which preceded a second-round multiplex PCR. TCRdb re-called the multiplex PCR reads through MiXCR, storing one row per CDR3 protein. The profile shows almost 750,000 distinct CDR3 sequences, 40% of them singletons. Sample: peripheral blood. The receptors shown here come from an adult man with Graves' ophthalmopathy.

The gene calls are TRBV6-6 and TRBJ2-2; D not resolved. Per the germline V gene, CDR1 is MNHNY and CDR2 is SVGAGI (reference sequence). This CDR3 is 11 amino acids long. V lost 5 bases and J lost 7, with 5 bases in between. The CDR3 here is CASSVDGELFF. CDR3 sequence (DNA): TGTGCCAGCAGTGTGGACGGGGAGCTGTTTTTT.

This chain's CDR3 is CSAKGGAGTDTQYF. The CDR3 coding sequence is TGCAGCGCCAAAGGGGGTGCGGGCACAGATACGCAGTATTTT. J is TRBJ2-3 and V is TRBV29-1; weak D call: TRBD1 (6 bases). Germline V gene lookup returns CDR1 SQVTM and CDR2 ANQGSEA. Trimming left V 7 bases short and J 1 base short, with 15 bases between. The CDR3 consists of 14 residues.

The CDR3 region is CSQWGLLSGYTF. CDR3 coding DNA: TGCAGCCAGTGGGGGCTTTTGAGTGGCTACACCTTC. The chain links TRBV20-1 to TRBJ1-2, with a possible D match to TRBD1 (6 bases). In germline, CDR1 is DFQATT, CDR2 SNEGSKA (reference sequence). The CDR3 is 12 residues long.

About this clonotype itself: At one end, the junction sequence differs from germline, possibly due to a read error. V and J are TRBV11-1 and TRBJ1-6, with D unresolved. The CDR3 consists of 14 residues. Germline loops: CDR1 SGHAT, CDR2 FQDESV (reference sequence). DNA for the CDR3: TGTGCCAGCAGCTTCGGAAGGGTTTATTCACCCCCCCACTTT. Encoded protein: CASSFGRVYSPPHF.

CDR3 sequence: CASTGSGNTIYF. DNA for the CDR3: TGTGCCAGTACAGGGTCGGGAAACACCATATATTTT. The V and J genes are TRBV25-1 and TRBJ1-3, with D tentatively TRBD1 (6 bases). The germline V and J ends were trimmed by 9 bases and 4 bases, with 10 bases remaining between them. Germline-derived CDR1 and CDR2 are MGHDK and SYGVNS. The CDR3 is made up of 12 amino acids.

The rearrangement links TRBV19 to TRBJ1-5; the D gene is possibly TRBD1 (5 bases). Per the germline V gene, CDR1 is LNHDA and CDR2 is SQIVND (reference sequence). V lost 6 bases and J lost 4, with 10 bases in between. This CDR3 contains 13 residues. CDR3 in DNA: TGTGCCAGTAGCCAGACAGTTAATCAGCCCCAGCATTTT. Translated: CASSQTVNQPQHF.

In this sample, this clonotype turned up many times. This rearrangement joins TRBV7-2 to TRBJ1-2; D uncertain. CDR1 and CDR2 (germline): SGHTA, FQGNSA. V dropped 5 bases and J dropped 8 bases, with 15 bases sitting between them. CDR3 size: 13 residues. The CDR3 DNA reads TGTGCCAGCAGCGCCCTTAGTCGTATGGGCTACACCTTC. It codes for CASSALSRMGYTF.

The chain employs TRBV29-1 and TRBJ2-7; D unclear. V dropped 1 base and J dropped 5 bases, with 6 bases sitting between them. The CDR3 is 11 amino acids. Germline V CDR1 and CDR2: SQVTM, ANQGSEA. DNA of the CDR3: TGCAGCGTTGAAGGTCGGGACGAGCAGTACTTC. The encoded protein is CSVEGRDEQYF.

The table lists this clonotype with many counts. The J gene is TRBJ1-6, the V gene TRBV11-3; D perhaps matches TRBD1 (6 bases). In germline, CDR1 is SGHNT, CDR2 YENEEA. The CDR3 consists of 15 residues. The V end was cut by 6 bases, the J end by 3 bases, with 12 bases between. CDR3 loop: CASRMTDSYNSPLHF. In DNA, the CDR3 is TGTGCCAGCAGAATGACGGACAGCTATAATTCACCCCTCCACTTT.

This sequence joins TRBV20-1 and TRBJ2-7; TRBD1 aligns across 10 bases. CDR1 is DFQATT and CDR2 is SNEGSKA in the germline V gene (reference sequence). The V segment lost 6 bases and the J segment 4 bases; nucleotides outside the gene matches: 9. The length of the CDR3 is 14 residues. The CDR3 coding sequence is TGCAGTGCCACCCAACTGGGACAGGGGTACGAGCAGTACTTC. Protein sequence: CSATQLGQGYEQYF.